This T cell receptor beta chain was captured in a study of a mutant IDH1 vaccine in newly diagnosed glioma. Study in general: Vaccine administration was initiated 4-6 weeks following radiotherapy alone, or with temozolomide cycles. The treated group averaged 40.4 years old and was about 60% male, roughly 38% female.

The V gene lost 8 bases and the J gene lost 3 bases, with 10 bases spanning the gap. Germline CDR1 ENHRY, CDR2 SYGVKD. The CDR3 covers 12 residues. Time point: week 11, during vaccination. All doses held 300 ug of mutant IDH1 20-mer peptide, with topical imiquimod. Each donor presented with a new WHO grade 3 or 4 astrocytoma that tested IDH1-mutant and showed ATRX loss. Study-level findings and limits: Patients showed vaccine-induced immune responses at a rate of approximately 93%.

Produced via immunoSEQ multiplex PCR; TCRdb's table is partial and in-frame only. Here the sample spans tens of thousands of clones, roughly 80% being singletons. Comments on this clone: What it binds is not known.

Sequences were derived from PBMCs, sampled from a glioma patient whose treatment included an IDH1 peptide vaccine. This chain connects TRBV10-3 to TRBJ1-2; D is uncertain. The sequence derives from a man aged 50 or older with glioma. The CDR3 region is CAIGAEDYGYTF. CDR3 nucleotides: TGTGCCATCGGCGCCGAGGACTATGGCTACACCTTC.